The source of this T cell receptor (beta chain) is a study of CD8+CD57+ T cells in acquired aplastic anemia. This clonotype has at least ten counts. Both TCR beta VDJ combination and CDR3 sequence profiling were carried out. Genomic DNA was the template for this profiling. Using its own MiXCR run on the reads, TCRdb lists one record per CDR3 protein. The table includes 150,000 to 200,000 distinct CDR3 sequences, about half detected once. The CDR3 covers 16 residues. V was pared by 5 bases and J by 5 bases, with 4 bases of the junction left unmatched. Per the germline V gene, CDR1 is SGHTA and CDR2 is FQGTGA.

The chain is built from TRBV7-3 and TRBJ2-1, with TRBD2 matching over 15 bases. Sample: sorted CD4+, CD8+, or CD8+CD57+ T cells (not recorded which) from PBMCs. The source of this sequence is a human donor in good health. The CDR3 DNA reads as TGTGCCAGCAGCCCCGGACTAGCGGGAGGGAACAATGAGCAGTTCTTC. Translating gives CASSPGLAGGNNEQFF.